One sample yielded the 10 T cell receptor beta chains listed below, sequenced in a study of T cells in Graves' hyperthyroidism and ophthalmopathy. TCR beta CDR3 sequences were amplified from RNA transcripts. HTBI primers drove first-round RT-PCR of the TCR CDR3. TCRdb analysed the multiplex PCR reads with MiXCR anew, one entry per CDR3 protein. This table holds hundreds of thousands of distinct CDR3 sequences, roughly 20% found once. The sequenced material came from blood. All receptors come from a man aged 25-45 years with Graves' ophthalmopathy.

This clonotype showed up just a few times. The chain couples TRBV7-9 to TRBJ2-3, with no clear D. V lost 5 bases to trimming and J lost 0 bases, with 18 bases between them. The CDR3 has 17 amino acids. Germline lookup yields CDR1 SEHNR and CDR2 FQNEAQ (reference sequence). CDR3 DNA sequence: TGTGCCAGCAGCCCTAAGGACCCTTCCTCTAGCACAGATACGCAGTATTTT. Its translation is CASSPKDPSSSTDTQYF. The full variable domain, with the rest looked up from reference TRBV7-9 and TRBJ2-3, is DTGVSQNPRHKITKRGQNVTFRCDPISEHNRLYWYRQTLGQGPEFLTYFQNEAQLEKSRLLSDRFSAERPKGSFSTLEIQRTEQGDSAMYLCASSPKDPSSSTDTQYFGPGTRLTVL.

This clonotype was counted at least ten times. This chain connects TRBV7-9 to TRBJ2-3, with a tentative D call TRBD1 (6 bases). The CDR3 has 17 amino acids. With 5 bases removed from V and 5 bases from J, the gap between germline ends came to 23 bases. Germline CDR1 reads SEHNR; CDR2 reads FQNEAQ (reference sequence). The DNA for the CDR3 is TGTGCCAGCAGCCCCCGAACACAGGGTGGCGAGGAAGATACGCAGTATTTT. Amino acids: CASSPRTQGGEEDTQYF.

The genes are TRBV13 and TRBJ2-7, with 14 nucleotides matching TRBD2. This CDR3 is built from 19 residues. Germline V CDR1 and CDR2: PRHDT, FYEKMQ (reference sequence). The V and J ends lost 5 bases and 3 bases, in that order; junction bases with no gene match: 15. The chain's CDR3 is CASSAQAGLAGVPDYEQYF. The CDR3 DNA follows: TGTGCCAGCAGCGCGCAGGCGGGACTAGCGGGAGTTCCCGACTACGAGCAGTACTTC.

As DNA, the CDR3 is TGCAGTGCGGCCCCTCTCGCGGGGGGCACAGATACGCAGTATTTT. It specifies CSAAPLAGGTDTQYF. The chain recombines TRBV20-1 with TRBJ2-3, with 7 bases that match TRBD2. J was trimmed by 1 base and V by 6 bases; bases with no gene match: 10. The CDR3 runs 15 residues. Germline V gene sequence: CDR1 DFQATT, CDR2 SNEGSKA (reference sequence).

In this sample, this clonotype turned up a few times. V gene TRBV28 combines with J gene TRBJ2-1, with unresolved D. The germline V and J ends were trimmed by 3 bases and 4 bases, with 10 bases remaining between them. The germline CDR1 and CDR2 sequences are MDHEN and SYDVKM. The CDR3 loop spans 14 amino acids. The CDR3 region has the DNA TGTGCCAGCAGTTTTGTGACGGTGTACAATGAGCAGTTCTTC. Its protein product is CASSFVTVYNEQFF.

The CDR3 DNA reads as TGTGCCAGCAGTGAAAGGGCTAGCCTACACTCCTACGAGCAGTACTTC. It specifies CASSERASLHSYEQYF. The gene calls are TRBV6-1 and TRBJ2-7, with D tentatively TRBD2 (5 bases). This CDR3 has 16 residues. Trimming removed 2 bases at V and 0 bases at J, with 14 bases between. Germline V gene sequence: CDR1 MNHNS, CDR2 SASEGT.

This clonotype has more than one count but fewer than ten. The chain combines TRBV6-2 or TRBV6-3 with TRBJ2-7; TRBD2 matches 12 bases. This CDR3 has 15 residues. V was clipped by 6 bases and J by 1 base; unmatched bases: 4. Germline loops: CDR1 MNHEY, CDR2 SVGEGT. The CDR3 nucleotides read TGTGCCAGCAGAACTAGCGGGAGGCCTTCCTACGAGCAGTACTTC. Residues: CASRTSGRPSYEQYF.

This clonotype was observed a few times. The gene calls are TRBV6-1 and TRBJ1-5, with D hard to call. V shed 4 bases and J shed 1 base, with 23 bases lying between them. CDR3 size: 19 residues. Germline V gene data show CDR1 as MNHNS and CDR2 as SASEGT. The CDR3 sequence: CASSAFGPSRDVSNQPQHF. In nucleotides, the CDR3 is TGTGCCAGCAGTGCATTCGGCCCCTCACGGGATGTCAGCAATCAGCCCCAGCATTTT.

As to this clonotype: This clone may be a read error of a much larger clone one base away. The J gene is TRBJ2-5, the V gene TRBV3-1; D is uncertain. Per the germline V gene, CDR1 is LGHDT and CDR2 is YNNKEL (reference sequence). There are 14 residues in the CDR3. V shed 7 bases and J shed 2 bases, with 14 bases lying between them. In DNA form, the CDR3 reads TGTGCCAGCATCCAGGTTGACTCTCAAGAGACCCAGTACTTC. Translation gives CASIQVDSQETQYF.

This clonotype was recorded a few times. The rearrangement links TRBV27 to TRBJ2-1; 10 bases align to TRBD2. Germline V gene lookup returns CDR1 MNHEY and CDR2 SMNVEV (reference sequence). The CDR3 contains 15 residues. Unmatched junction bases numbered 5, after V lost 3 bases and J lost 6 bases. CDR3 nucleotide sequence: TGTGCCAGCAGTTTGAGGACTAGCGGTGCCAATGAGCAGTTCTTC. Translation: CASSLRTSGANEQFF.